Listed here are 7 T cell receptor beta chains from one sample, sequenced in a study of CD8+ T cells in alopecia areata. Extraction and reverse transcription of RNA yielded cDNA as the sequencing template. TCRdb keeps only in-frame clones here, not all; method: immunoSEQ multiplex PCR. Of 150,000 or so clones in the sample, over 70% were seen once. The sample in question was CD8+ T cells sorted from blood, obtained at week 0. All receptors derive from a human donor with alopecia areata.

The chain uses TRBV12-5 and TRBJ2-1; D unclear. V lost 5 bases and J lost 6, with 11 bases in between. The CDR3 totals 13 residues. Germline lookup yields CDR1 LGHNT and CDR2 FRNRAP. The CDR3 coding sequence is TGTGCTAGTGGTCCCCGGGCCTTCAATGAGCAGTTCTTC. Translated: CASGPRAFNEQFF.

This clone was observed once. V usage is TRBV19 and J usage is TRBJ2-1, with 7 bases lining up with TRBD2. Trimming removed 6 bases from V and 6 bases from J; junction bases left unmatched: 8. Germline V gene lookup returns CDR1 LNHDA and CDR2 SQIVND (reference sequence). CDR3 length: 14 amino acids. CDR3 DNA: TGTGCCAGTAGCATAAATGGACTAGGCAATGAGCAGTTCTTC. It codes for CASSINGLGNEQFF.

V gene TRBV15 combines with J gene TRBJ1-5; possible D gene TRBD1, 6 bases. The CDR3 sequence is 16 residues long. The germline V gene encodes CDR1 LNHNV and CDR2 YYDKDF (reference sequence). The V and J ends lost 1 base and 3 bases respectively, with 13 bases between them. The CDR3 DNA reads TGTGCCACCAGCAGAGGGATACAGGGTGACAATCAGCCCCAGCATTTT. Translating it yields CATSRGIQGDNQPQHF.

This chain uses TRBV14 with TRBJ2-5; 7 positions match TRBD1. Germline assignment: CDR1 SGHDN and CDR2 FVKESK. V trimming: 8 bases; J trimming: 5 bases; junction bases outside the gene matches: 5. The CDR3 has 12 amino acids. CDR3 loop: CASGQAWETQYF. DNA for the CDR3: TGTGCCAGCGGACAGGCCTGGGAGACCCAGTACTTC.

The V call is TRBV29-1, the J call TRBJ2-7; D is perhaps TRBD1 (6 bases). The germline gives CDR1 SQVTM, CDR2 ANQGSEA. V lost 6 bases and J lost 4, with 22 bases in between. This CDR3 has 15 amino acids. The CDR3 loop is CSVAGGRQGEYEQYF. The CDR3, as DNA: TGCAGCGTGGCTGGGGGCCGGCAGGGCGAATACGAGCAGTACTTC.

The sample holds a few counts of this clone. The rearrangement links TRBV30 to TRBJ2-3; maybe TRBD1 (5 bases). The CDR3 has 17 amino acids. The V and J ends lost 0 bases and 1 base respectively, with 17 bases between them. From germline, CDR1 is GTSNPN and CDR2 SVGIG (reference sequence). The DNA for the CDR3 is TGTGCCTGGAGTGTACTGGACACCCGCCGGGGCACAGATACGCAGTATTTT. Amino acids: CAWSVLDTRRGTDTQYF.

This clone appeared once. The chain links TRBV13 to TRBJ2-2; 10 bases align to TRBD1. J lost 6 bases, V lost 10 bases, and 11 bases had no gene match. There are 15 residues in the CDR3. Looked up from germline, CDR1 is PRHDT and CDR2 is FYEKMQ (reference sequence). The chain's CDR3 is CATYQRQGAAGELFF. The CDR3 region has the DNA TGTGCCACATACCAAAGACAGGGGGCGGCCGGGGAGCTGTTTTTT.